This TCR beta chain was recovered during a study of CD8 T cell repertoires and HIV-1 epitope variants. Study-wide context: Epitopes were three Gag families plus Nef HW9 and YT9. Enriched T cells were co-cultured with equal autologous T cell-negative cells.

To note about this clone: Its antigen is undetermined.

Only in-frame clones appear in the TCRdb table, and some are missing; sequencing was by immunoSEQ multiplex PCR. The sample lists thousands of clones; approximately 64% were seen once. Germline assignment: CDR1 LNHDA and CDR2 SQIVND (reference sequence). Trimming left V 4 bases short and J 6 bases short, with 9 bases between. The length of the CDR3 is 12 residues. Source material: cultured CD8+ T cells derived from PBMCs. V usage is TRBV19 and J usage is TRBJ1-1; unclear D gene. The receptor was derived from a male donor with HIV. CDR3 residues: CASSTSDPEAFF. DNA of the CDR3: TGTGCCAGTAGTACCTCAGACCCTGAAGCTTTCTTT.